The clone carrying this T cell receptor (beta chain) was seen a few times. Its antigen is unknown. A quantitative 5'-RACE method, one with molecular barcodes, was used to make TCR beta libraries. TCRdb recomputed calls from the 5' RACE reads with MiXCR, one row per CDR3 protein. The table has approximately 350,000 distinct CDR3 sequences, roughly 20% seen once; the top ten hold approximately 14%. This entry is derived from a study of CD8 T cells in ankylosing spondylitis. Study outcomes and limitations: Disease-associated clones were CD8+ and fairly uncommon in peripheral blood. Significantly higher representation of disease-linked clones was reported for matched ankylosing spondylitis synovial fluid. Blood of patients with ankylosing spondylitis appeared to be characterized by a TCR beta motif of several highly homologous variants.

The CDR3 covers 15 residues. Between the trimmed V and J ends, which lost 3 bases and 5 bases, there was a span of 16 bases. Germline CDR1 reads MGHRA; CDR2 reads YSYEKL. What was sequenced was blood, either unsorted or a sorted T cell fraction (not recorded which). The receptor comes from a male donor with ankylosing spondylitis or in good health (not recorded which). The chain uses TRBV4-1 and TRBJ1-1, with a tentative D call TRBD1 (6 bases). Here the CDR3 DNA reads TGCGCCAGCAGCCAGGGGGCGAATTCAGGGACTGAAGCTTTCTTT. Protein sequence: CASSQGANSGTEAFF.